The next 22 T cell receptor beta chains were all read from a single sample in a study of T cells in Graves' hyperthyroidism and ophthalmopathy. TCR beta CDR3 regions were amplified from RNA. The primer set for the first-round RT-PCR of the TCR CDR3 was HTBI. From the multiplex PCR reads, TCRdb called clonotypes with MiXCR, one entry per CDR3 protein. The profile covers over 250,000 distinct CDR3 sequences, with about 20% appearing a single time and approximately 60% taken by the ten largest. The sample comprised blood. The receptors here all came from a man aged 25-45 years with Graves' ophthalmopathy.

This clonotype was seen repeatedly, ten times or more. The chain uses TRBV12-5 and TRBJ2-7, with D possibly TRBD1 on 6 matching bases. The V gene lost 5 bases and the J gene lost 3 bases, with 11 bases spanning the gap. The CDR3 loop spans 13 amino acids. Looked up from germline, CDR1 is LGHNT and CDR2 is FRNRAP. This CDR3 reads CASGLGGYYEQYF. The CDR3 bases are TGTGCTAGTGGTCTAGGGGGTTACTACGAGCAGTACTTC.

This clonotype was observed a handful of times. This sequence joins TRBV12-3 or TRBV12-4 and TRBJ2-3, with 10 bases matching TRBD2. CDR3 length: 14 residues. V lost 7 bases and J lost 3; bases outside the gene matches: 4. This CDR3 is CASKVAGGTDTQYF. The CDR3 DNA follows: TGTGCCAGCAAGGTAGCGGGAGGTACAGATACGCAGTATTTT.

This chain links TRBV12-3 or TRBV12-4 with TRBJ2-1; D not resolved. This CDR3 has 15 residues. The V end was cut by 2 bases, the J end by 0 bases, with 8 bases between. CDR3 sequence: CASSLLFSSYNEQFF. The CDR3 bases are TGTGCCAGCAGTTTACTCTTTAGCTCCTACAATGAGCAGTTCTTC.

This clonotype has ten or more counts. This chain uses TRBV10-3 with TRBJ2-3, with TRBD2 matching over 10 bases. Germline CDR1 reads ENHRY; CDR2 reads SYGVKD. V was clipped by 7 bases and J by 3 bases; unmatched bases: 4. The CDR3 loop spans 14 amino acids. CDR3 in DNA: TGTGCCATCACGCCTAGCGGGAGAACAGATACGCAGTATTTT. It yields the protein CAITPSGRTDTQYF.

This clonotype was observed at least ten times. This chain links TRBV7-8 with TRBJ2-5, with TRBD2 identical over 8 bases. The CDR3 is made up of 17 amino acids. Germline CDR1 is SGHVS and CDR2 is FQNEAQ. J gave up 0 bases and V 4 bases, and 10 bases lay outside the gene matches. CDR3 coding DNA: TGTGCCAGCAGCTCGCGACGGACTAGCTTACACCAAGAGACCCAGTACTTC. The encoded protein is CASSSRRTSLHQETQYF.

This clonotype was picked up a small number of times. The V and J genes are TRBV5-1 and TRBJ1-3; D remains unclear. In germline, CDR1 is SGHRS, CDR2 YFSETQ. The CDR3 loop spans 18 amino acids. V lost 1 base to trimming and J lost 0 bases, with 17 bases between them. CDR3: CASSLTPPSGNSGNTIYF. CDR3 bases: TGCGCCAGCAGCTTGACCCCACCTTCGGGCAACTCTGGAAACACCATATATTTT.

This chain uses TRBV6-2 or TRBV6-3 with TRBJ2-5, with D perhaps TRBD1 or TRBD2 (5 bases each). From germline, CDR1 is MNHEY and CDR2 SVGEGT. CDR3 length: 19 residues. Trimming shortened V by 9 bases and J by 3 bases, and 32 bases separated the two germline ends. The CDR3: CASEGLRVIGGPSEETQYF. The CDR3 bases are TGTGCCAGTGAGGGGCTCAGGGTGATAGGCGGGCCCTCGGAAGAGACCCAGTACTTC.

This clonotype showed up just a few times. This chain uses TRBV28 with TRBJ2-1, with D tentatively TRBD2 (7 bases). The CDR3 extends over 14 amino acids. The germline CDR1 and CDR2 sequences are MDHEN and SYDVKM. V was clipped by 4 bases and J by 6 bases, with 13 bases between them. The CDR3 region is CASSWGGPGNEQFF. In DNA form, the CDR3 reads TGTGCCAGCAGTTGGGGGGGGCCGGGCAATGAGCAGTTCTTC.

The chain uses TRBV20-1 and TRBJ2-1, with 16 bases fitting TRBD2. In germline, CDR1 is DFQATT, CDR2 SNEGSKA (reference sequence). Trimming took 4 bases from V and 4 from J; bases not matched to a gene: 10. The CDR3 totals 18 residues. The CDR3 DNA follows: TGCAGTGCTAAAGGGGGACTAGCGGGAGGGCCGGGATACAATGAGCAGTTCTTC. As protein: CSAKGGLAGGPGYNEQFF.

The chain joins TRBV24-1 to TRBJ2-2; D is uncertain. V was clipped by 4 bases and J by 6 bases, with 11 bases between them. The CDR3 totals 14 residues. Germline loops: CDR1 KGHDR, CDR2 SFDVKD. The CDR3 region has the DNA TGTGCCACCAGTGAAAGGCCGAGACCCGGGGAGCTGTTTTTT. Protein sequence: CATSERPRPGELFF.

V usage is TRBV11-2 and J usage is TRBJ1-3; D gene unclear. V shed 6 bases and J shed 0 bases, with 6 bases lying between them. CDR3 length equals 13 residues. Germline V gene data show CDR1 as SGHAT and CDR2 as FQNNGV. The CDR3 nucleotides are TGTGCCAGCAGAGCGAGCTCTGGAAACACCATATATTTT. Translating gives CASRASSGNTIYF.

The gene calls are TRBV27 and TRBJ2-1, with 14 bases matching TRBD2. The CDR3 length is 16 residues. V shed 4 bases and J 5 bases; nucleotides not matched to a gene: 4. Germline loops: CDR1 MNHEY, CDR2 SMNVEV (reference sequence). CDR3 sequence (DNA): TGTGCCAGCAGTTCGACTAGCGGGAGGGCAAACAATGAGCAGTTCTTC. Translated: CASSSTSGRANNEQFF.

This clonotype was seen just once. One junction end disagrees with the germline gene, perhaps due to a read error. V gene TRBV6-1 combines with J gene TRBJ2-5, with D possibly being TRBD1 or TRBD2 (5 bases each). There are 11 residues in the CDR3. Germline lookup yields CDR1 MNHNS and CDR2 SASEGT. CDR3 bases: TGTGCCAGCATGAGGGGCTTCTCTCCGCACTTC. Translated, it gives CASMRGFSPHF.

The J gene is TRBJ1-4, the V gene TRBV15; D gene ambiguous. This CDR3 is built from 15 residues. The V gene lost 0 bases and the J gene lost 8 bases, with 13 bases spanning the gap. Germline values: CDR1 LNHNV, CDR2 YYDKDF (reference sequence). The CDR3 coding sequence is TGTGCCACCAGCAGAGATCCGGCGGGTGGCGAAAAACTGTTTTTT. Translating it yields CATSRDPAGGEKLFF.

This clonotype was picked up a small number of times. This sequence joins TRBV2 and TRBJ2-1, with D possibly being TRBD1 (6 bases). In germline, CDR1 is SNHLY, CDR2 FYNNEI. This CDR3 comprises 15 residues. Trimming pared 2 bases from V and 0 bases from J, leaving 8 bases between. The chain's CDR3 is CASSETGSSYNEQFF. CDR3 nucleotides: TGTGCCAGCAGTGAAACAGGGAGCTCCTACAATGAGCAGTTCTTC.

This clonotype was seen at least ten times. The V gene is TRBV30, the J gene TRBJ2-1, with D unclear. This CDR3 is built from 12 residues. The ends were cut back, 0 bases at V and 4 bases at J, with 4 bases in the middle. The germline V gene has CDR1 GTSNPN and CDR2 SVGIG (reference sequence). CDR3 residues: CAWSVDYNEQFF. CDR3 bases: TGTGCCTGGAGTGTTGATTACAATGAGCAGTTCTTC. The entire variable domain, with the rest obtained from reference TRBV30 and TRBJ2-1, is as follows: SQTIHQWPATLVQPVGSPLSLECTVEGTSNPNLYWYRQAAGRGLQLLFYSVGIGQISSEVPQNLSASRPQDRQFILSSKKLLLSDSGFYLCAWSVDYNEQFFGPGTRLTVL.

This clonotype was seen a handful of times. The rearrangement joins TRBV20-1 to TRBJ2-2; TRBD1 might be the D (6 bases). The CDR3 extends over 14 amino acids. V lost 3 bases and J lost 3, with 11 bases in between. Germline assignment: CDR1 DFQATT and CDR2 SNEGSKA (reference sequence). The CDR3 is CSASSWTDTGELFF. Written as DNA, the CDR3 is TGCAGTGCTAGTAGTTGGACAGACACCGGGGAGCTGTTTTTT.

This clonotype was detected a few times. The chain's CDR3 is CASSYGDPGNYGYTF. As DNA, the CDR3 is TGTGCCAGCAGTTACGGAGACCCCGGCAACTATGGCTACACCTTC. The V and J genes are TRBV6-5 and TRBJ1-2, with no clear D. CDR1 is MNHEY, CDR2 SVGAGI, per germline. This CDR3 has 15 amino acids. Between the trimmed V and J ends, which lost 2 bases and 2 bases, there was a span of 12 bases.

The V call is TRBV6-2 or TRBV6-3, the J call TRBJ2-3; 13 nucleotides match TRBD2. CDR1 and CDR2 (germline): MNHEY, SVGEGT. The CDR3 loop spans 18 amino acids. V trimming: 0 bases; J trimming: 1 base; junction bases outside the gene matches: 4. The DNA for the CDR3 is TGTGCCAGCAGTTACTCACTAGCGGGAGGGTTGGGCACAGATACGCAGTATTTT. It translates to CASSYSLAGGLGTDTQYF.

This chain connects TRBV27 to TRBJ2-4; unclear D gene. V shed 4 bases and J shed 7 bases, with 8 bases lying between them. Germline CDR1 MNHEY, CDR2 SMNVEV (reference sequence). The CDR3 sequence is 12 residues long. In DNA form, the CDR3 reads TGTGCCAGCAGTTCTGAAGGGAACATTCAGTACTTC. Translated: CASSSEGNIQYF.

The rearrangement links TRBV3-1 to TRBJ2-1; D might be TRBD1 or TRBD2, each matching 7 bases. The CDR3 is 15 residues long. Germline V gene data show CDR1 as LGHDT and CDR2 as YNNKEL (reference sequence). The V end was cut by 4 bases, the J end by 9 bases, with 19 bases between. The CDR3: CASSPDRTRGSEQFF. The CDR3 DNA is TGTGCCAGCAGCCCGGACAGGACTAGGGGGAGTGAGCAGTTCTTC.

This clonotype has a handful of counts. The chain is built from TRBV6-1 and TRBJ2-1, with D possibly called TRBD1 or TRBD2 (5 bases each). CDR3 length: 14 amino acids. Germline values: CDR1 MNHNS, CDR2 SASEGT. Trimming stripped 5 bases from V and 2 bases from J, with 10 bases between. CDR3 coding DNA: TGTGCCAGCAGTCGGGACGGGACCTACAATGAGCAGTTCTTC. Translation: CASSRDGTYNEQFF.